This passage covers 11 T cell receptor beta chains from one sample sequenced in a study of OX40 agonist ivuxolimab in advanced cancers. The library was prepared using the immunoSEQ multiplex PCR assay. TCRdb carries this immuneACCESS record with in-frame sequences only. Its versions omit some clonotypes, under half of them owing to an unresolved V gene in the studies checked, with the rest unexplained. The sample has approximately 57,000 clones on record, approximately 86% of them singletons. 3.1% of the sample comes from the top ten. Source: CD4+ or CD8+ T cells sorted from blood, taken in a trial of the OX40 agonist ivuxolimab. The receptors were gathered from an adult with an advanced solid tumor such as melanoma, head and neck, liver or kidney cancer.

The J gene is TRBJ2-3, the V gene TRBV18; TRBD1 might be the D (5 bases). This CDR3 has 18 residues. With 2 bases removed from V and 0 bases from J, the gap between germline ends came to 18 bases. Germline assignment: CDR1 KGHSH and CDR2 LQKENI. The CDR3 is CASSPSQLSGASTDTQYF. In nucleotides, the CDR3 is TGTGCCAGCTCACCATCGCAGCTTAGTGGGGCTAGCACAGATACGCAGTATTTT.

The V and J genes are TRBV2 and TRBJ1-6; D is uncertain. V lost 10 bases and J 5 bases, leaving 12 bases between the germline ends. The germline V gene has CDR1 SNHLY and CDR2 FYNNEI. This CDR3 is built from 13 residues. Here the CDR3 reads CATALMDNSPLHF. As DNA, the CDR3 is TGTGCCACCGCTCTCATGGATAATTCACCCCTCCACTTT.

This chain connects TRBV5-1 to TRBJ1-1; D is uncertain. The CDR3 loop spans 13 amino acids. CDR1 and CDR2 from the germline V gene are SGHRS and YFSETQ. The germline V and J ends were trimmed by 4 bases and 1 base, with 8 bases remaining between them. CDR3 nucleotide sequence: TGCGCCAGCAGCCGAGACAAGAACACTGAAGCTTTCTTT. This translates into CASSRDKNTEAFF.

This chain uses TRBV7-2 with TRBJ2-1; 9 positions agree with TRBD2. CDR1 is SGHTA, CDR2 FQGNSA, per germline. The CDR3 has 15 amino acids. Trimming at V came to 8 bases and at J to 8 bases, leaving 13 bases not matched to a gene. This CDR3 reads CASRRALAGSDEQFF. Here the CDR3 DNA reads TGTGCCAGCCGTCGGGCCCTAGCGGGGTCCGATGAGCAGTTCTTC. Combining the CDR3 with reference TRBV7-2 and TRBJ2-1 gives the whole variable domain GAGVSQSPSNKVTEKGKDVELRCDPISGHTALYWYRQSLGQGLEFLIYFQGNSAPDKSGLPSDRFSAERTGGSVSTLTIQRTQQEDSAVYLCASRRALAGSDEQFFGPGTRLTVL.

CDR3 amino acids: CASMHPRGGKTQYF. As DNA, the CDR3 is TGTGCCAGCATGCACCCCCGGGGCGGGAAGACCCAGTACTTC. The V and J genes are TRBV6-1 and TRBJ2-5, with D tentatively TRBD2 (6 bases). Germline assignment: CDR1 MNHNS and CDR2 SASEGT. With 7 bases removed from V and 6 bases from J, the gap between germline ends came to 18 bases. This CDR3 contains 14 residues.

Points on this clone: A read error may produce the germline difference seen at one junction end. This rearrangement joins TRBV10-1 to TRBJ2-2; tentatively, D is TRBD2 (6 bases). The CDR3 is made up of 11 amino acids. In germline, CDR1 is WNHNN, CDR2 SYGVQD (reference sequence). Here the CDR3 reads CASEGYGGLFF. The CDR3 coding sequence is TGCGCCAGCGAGGGCTACGGGGGGCTGTTTTTT.

This chain links TRBV29-1 with TRBJ1-2, with TRBD1 identical over 9 bases. This CDR3 comprises 14 residues. The germline V gene encodes CDR1 SQVTM and CDR2 ANQGSEA. V lost 4 bases to trimming and J lost 1 base; unmatched junction nucleotides: 4. The CDR3 here is CSVVRDRDNYGYTF. CDR3 nucleotide sequence: TGCAGCGTTGTCCGGGACAGGGATAACTATGGCTACACCTTC. Supplemented by reference TRBV29-1 and TRBJ1-2, the full variable domain reads SAVISQKPSRDICQRGTSLTIQCQVDSQVTMMFWYRQQPGQSLTLIATANQGSEATYESGFVIDKFPISRPNLTFSTLTVSNMSPEDSSIYLCSVVRDRDNYGYTFGSGTRLTVV.

The gene calls are TRBV30 and TRBJ2-6; D is ambiguous. The CDR3 spans 14 residues. The germline V gene has CDR1 GTSNPN and CDR2 SVGIG (reference sequence). Deletions cut 6 bases from V and 0 bases from J, with 9 bases between. The chain's CDR3 is CACPESSGANVLTF. CDR3 nucleotide sequence: TGTGCCTGTCCAGAATCCTCTGGGGCCAACGTCCTGACTTTC.

This chain joins TRBV20-1 and TRBJ1-3, with D hard to call. V was pared by 3 bases and J by 7 bases, with 7 bases between. Germline V gene data show CDR1 as DFQATT and CDR2 as SNEGSKA (reference sequence). This CDR3 is 11 amino acids long. DNA of the CDR3: TGCAGTGCTAGCTATGGGAACACCATATATTTT. This codes for CSASYGNTIYF.

This rearrangement joins TRBV19 to TRBJ2-3; D gene unclear. Trimming removed 6 bases at V and 6 bases at J, with 13 bases between. This CDR3 has 13 amino acids. The germline V gene encodes CDR1 LNHDA and CDR2 SQIVND (reference sequence). The CDR3 loop reads CASRKVGVDTQYF. Written as DNA, the CDR3 is TGTGCCAGTAGAAAGGTGGGCGTTGATACGCAGTATTTT.

Turning to this clone: A much more abundant neighbour one base away suggests this may be a read error. Other nucleotide sequences in the sample specify the same CDR3. The chain joins TRBV2 to TRBJ2-1; 11 nucleotides line up with TRBD2. Germline V gene sequence: CDR1 SNHLY, CDR2 FYNNEI. The CDR3 has 14 residues. Trimming at V came to 6 bases and at J to 9 bases, leaving 7 bases not matched to a gene. As DNA, the CDR3 is TGTGCCAGCAGGTCAATGCTAGCGGGAGGTGAGCAGTTCTTC. It specifies CASRSMLAGGEQFF.